These 25 T cell receptor beta chains were sequenced from one sample in a study of OX40 agonist ivuxolimab in advanced cancers. Sequenced by immunoSEQ multiplex PCR; TCRdb stores in-frame clones only, minus some. The data show 100,000 or so clones, about nine tenths seen once. The sample in question was CD4+ or CD8+ T cells sorted from blood, obtained in a trial of the OX40 agonist ivuxolimab. These receptors came from an adult with an advanced solid tumor such as melanoma, head and neck, liver or kidney cancer.

This clone was recorded only once. The chain carries TRBV28 and TRBJ2-2; TRBD2 aligns across 10 bases. From germline, CDR1 is MDHEN and CDR2 SYDVKM. The CDR3 covers 16 residues. The J segment lost 4 bases and the V segment lost 5 bases, leaving 7 bases of the junction unmatched. CDR3 sequence (DNA): TGTGCCAGCAGTCCCAGGGGGACTAGCGTCACCGGGGAGCTGTTTTTT. This encodes CASSPRGTSVTGELFF.

J is TRBJ2-1 and V is TRBV9, with 7 bases matching TRBD2. The trim removed 0 bases at V and 2 bases at J, leaving 2 bases unmatched. Looked up from germline, CDR1 is SGDLS and CDR2 is YYNGEE. The CDR3 sequence is 15 residues long. The CDR3 protein is CASSVAGTTYNEQFF. The CDR3 DNA follows: TGTGCCAGCAGCGTAGCCGGGACTACCTACAATGAGCAGTTCTTC.

This chain joins TRBV2 and TRBJ2-7, with TRBD1 matching over 11 bases. V shed 6 bases and J 6 bases; nucleotides not matched to a gene: 7. Looked up from germline, CDR1 is SNHLY and CDR2 is FYNNEI. This CDR3 comprises 14 residues. CDR3 amino acids: CASRPRTGGSEQYF. The CDR3 bases are TGTGCCAGCAGACCTCGGACAGGGGGCTCCGAGCAGTACTTC.

The rearrangement links TRBV18 to TRBJ1-5; D is unresolved. This CDR3 has 14 residues. V was pared by 4 bases and J by 3 bases, with 10 bases between. CDR1 is KGHSH, CDR2 LQKENI, per germline. The CDR3 loop reads CASSLDLFNQPQHF. CDR3 DNA: TGTGCCAGCTCACTCGACCTATTCAATCAGCCCCAGCATTTT.

This chain connects TRBV5-5 to TRBJ2-7; perhaps TRBD1 as D (6 bases). There are 14 residues in the CDR3. The germline V gene encodes CDR1 SGHKS and CDR2 YYEKEE (reference sequence). V lost 2 bases to trimming and J lost 0 bases, with 9 bases between them. This chain's CDR3 is CASSFDRISYEQYF. For the CDR3, the DNA is TGTGCCAGCAGCTTTGACAGGATCTCCTACGAGCAGTACTTC.

V gene TRBV28 combines with J gene TRBJ1-2, with a weak D call TRBD1 (6 bases). Between the trimmed V and J ends, which lost 6 bases and 4 bases, there was a span of 18 bases. CDR3 length: 15 amino acids. Per germline, CDR1 MDHEN and CDR2 SYDVKM. The CDR3 DNA reads TGTGCCAGCAGCCCTGGGATGGGGGCCCCCTATGGCTACACCTTC. Residues: CASSPGMGAPYGYTF.

This rearrangement joins TRBV6-1 to TRBJ2-7; 8 bases line up with TRBD2. Germline assignment: CDR1 MNHNS and CDR2 SASEGT. CDR3 size: 15 residues. The V segment lost 5 bases and the J segment 4 bases; nucleotides outside the gene matches: 10. The CDR3 is CASSSLSGSRYEQYF. Here the CDR3 DNA reads TGTGCCAGCAGTTCTTTGAGCGGGAGTCGGTACGAGCAGTACTTC.

The chain recombines TRBV19 with TRBJ2-1; 8 bases map to TRBD2. J gave up 12 bases and V 5 bases, and 6 bases lay outside the gene matches. CDR1 is LNHDA and CDR2 is SQIVND in the germline V gene (reference sequence). The CDR3 runs 12 residues. Here the CDR3 reads CASSQPGGVQFF. CDR3 in DNA: TGTGCCAGTAGTCAGCCGGGGGGGGTGCAGTTCTTC.

This chain connects TRBV7-2 to TRBJ2-2; a weak D match, TRBD2 (6 bases). With 1 base removed from V and 5 bases from J, the gap between germline ends came to 11 bases. CDR3 length equals 15 residues. CDR1 and CDR2 from the germline V gene are SGHTA and FQGNSA. The CDR3 loop reads CASSLGGLSTGELFF. CDR3 sequence (DNA): TGTGCCAGCAGCTTAGGGGGACTTTCAACCGGGGAGCTGTTTTTT.

In this sample, this clone turned up once. V is TRBV4-2 and J is TRBJ2-3; TRBD1 matches 8 bases. Germline CDR1 LGHNA, CDR2 YNFKEQ. The CDR3 has 16 residues. With 3 bases clipped from V and 1 base from J, the junction kept 6 bases outside the gene matches. CDR3 sequence: CASSHRQTGGTDTQYF. The CDR3 bases are TGTGCCAGCAGCCATCGCCAGACAGGGGGCACAGATACGCAGTATTTT.

The V gene is TRBV6-1, the J gene TRBJ2-3; the match to TRBD2 covers 15 bases. Germline CDR1 MNHNS, CDR2 SASEGT. This CDR3 contains 15 residues. The junction had 3 bases not matched to a gene; V was cut back by 2 bases and J by 9 bases. The CDR3 reads CASSEQGLAGGTQYF. The CDR3 nucleotides are TGTGCCAGCAGTGAACAGGGACTAGCGGGAGGCACGCAGTATTTT.

The rearrangement links TRBV10-3 to TRBJ2-7; TRBD2 agrees at 9 bases. Germline-derived CDR1 and CDR2 are ENHRY and SYGVKD. There are 14 residues in the CDR3. V was pared by 6 bases and J by 3 bases, with 6 bases of the junction left unmatched. In DNA form, the CDR3 reads TGTGCCATCAGGGGCGGGAGGGCCCTCTACGAGCAGTACTTC. This encodes CAIRGGRALYEQYF.

The chain is built from TRBV7-2 and TRBJ1-2, with a possible D match to TRBD1 (5 bases). Germline V gives CDR1 SGHTA, CDR2 FQGNSA. V dropped 6 bases and J dropped 7 bases, with 24 bases sitting between them. The CDR3 has 16 amino acids. The CDR3 sequence: CASSSGGLGNLRGYTF. The CDR3 DNA sequence: TGTGCCAGCAGTTCGGGGGGTCTGGGGAATTTGCGTGGCTACACCTTC.

This clone was picked up a small number of times. The J gene is TRBJ2-2, the V gene TRBV5-1; 11 positions match TRBD2. The CDR3 contains 17 residues. Losses at the gene ends were 0 bases for V and 7 bases for J; bases not matched to a gene: 8. Germline V gene lookup returns CDR1 SGHRS and CDR2 YFSETQ. The CDR3 region has the DNA TGCGCCAGCAGCTTGGACATAACGACTAGCGGGGTCGGGGAGCTGTTTTTT. It specifies CASSLDITTSGVGELFF.

The rearrangement links TRBV29-1 to TRBJ1-2; the D gene is possibly TRBD1 (5 bases). Germline V CDR1 and CDR2: SQVTM, ANQGSEA. V gave up 4 bases and J gave up 2 bases, with 8 bases separating them. The CDR3 runs 12 residues. CDR3 residues: CSVGGANYGYTF. The CDR3 bases are TGCAGCGTTGGTGGGGCGAACTATGGCTACACCTTC.

This rearrangement joins TRBV7-3 to TRBJ2-1; tentatively, D is TRBD2 (6 bases). V was pared by 4 bases and J by 1 base, with 29 bases between. Germline CDR1 SGHTA, CDR2 FQGTGA. CDR3 size: 21 residues. In DNA, the CDR3 is TGTGCCAGCAGCTCTATTTCGGGGATCAGGAGCGGGCTCGATTCCTACAATGAGCAGTTCTTC. Translation: CASSSISGIRSGLDSYNEQFF.

Only one count was recorded for this clone. V gene TRBV19 combines with J gene TRBJ2-1, with 10 bases lining up with TRBD2. Germline loops: CDR1 LNHDA, CDR2 SQIVND (reference sequence). V lost 3 bases, J lost 5 bases, and 7 bases stayed unmatched. CDR3 size: 16 residues. The CDR3 loop is CASSMSGRATDNEQFF. The CDR3 DNA reads TGTGCCAGTAGTATGAGCGGGAGGGCCACCGACAATGAGCAGTTCTTC.

The rearrangement joins TRBV7-9 to TRBJ1-5, with TRBD1 identical over 11 bases. Germline lookup yields CDR1 SEHNR and CDR2 FQNEAQ (reference sequence). V lost 5 bases and J lost 1; bases outside the gene matches: 1. This CDR3 region has 15 residues. This chain's CDR3 is CASSGQGASNQPQHF. CDR3 coding DNA: TGTGCCAGCAGCGGACAGGGGGCGAGCAATCAGCCCCAGCATTTT.

The rearrangement uses TRBV30 and TRBJ2-7, with D unclear. The CDR3 is 14 residues long. Germline CDR1 reads GTSNPN; CDR2 reads SVGIG (reference sequence). V lost 3 bases, J lost 3 bases, and 15 bases lay in between. DNA for the CDR3: TGTGCCTGGAGCAGAGTGCCCACTTACTACGAGCAGTACTTC. Translated, it gives CAWSRVPTYYEQYF.

CDR3 residues: CASRWPGMNTEAFF. The CDR3, as DNA: TGTGCCAGCAGGTGGCCGGGAATGAACACTGAAGCTTTCTTT. The chain uses TRBV6-6 and TRBJ1-1; D not certain. From germline, CDR1 is MNHNY and CDR2 SVGAGI (reference sequence). V lost 6 bases and J 0 bases, leaving 11 bases between the germline ends. The CDR3 extends over 14 amino acids.

The chain recombines TRBV5-6 with TRBJ2-3, with TRBD1 identical over 7 bases. The CDR3 sequence is 13 residues long. Per the germline V gene, CDR1 is SGHDT and CDR2 is YYEEEE. Unmatched junction bases numbered 3, after V lost 3 bases and J lost 5 bases. The CDR3 loop reads CASSSTGVDTQYF. The CDR3, as DNA: TGTGCCAGCAGCTCCACAGGGGTAGATACGCAGTATTTT.

CDR3 sequence (DNA): TGTGCCAGCAGCTTAACCGGGACTAGGGCAGATACGCAGTATTTT. This sequence encodes CASSLTGTRADTQYF. V gene TRBV7-2 combines with J gene TRBJ2-3; 8 nucleotides agree with TRBD2. The ends lost 2 bases at V and 4 bases at J; junction bases unmatched: 5. Germline assignment: CDR1 SGHTA and CDR2 FQGNSA. This CDR3 has 15 amino acids.

The chain has TRBV7-9 and TRBJ2-2, with TRBD1 matching over 7 bases. The CDR3 contains 14 residues. The V and J ends lost 5 bases and 5 bases, in that order; junction bases with no gene match: 5. Germline V CDR1 and CDR2: SEHNR, FQNEAQ (reference sequence). In DNA form, the CDR3 reads TGTGCCAGCAGCCAGGGGGTCTCGACCGGGGAGCTGTTTTTT. Amino acid sequence: CASSQGVSTGELFF.

The chain is built from TRBV28 and TRBJ1-4; D remains ambiguous. Per germline, CDR1 MDHEN and CDR2 SYDVKM. Trimming pared 3 bases from V and 4 bases from J, leaving 15 bases between. There are 16 residues in the CDR3. The CDR3 DNA reads as TGTGCCAGCAGTTTCCCTAGAGGACTCGGTAATGAAAAACTGTTTTTT. Encoded protein: CASSFPRGLGNEKLFF. Looking up the rest from reference TRBV28 and TRBJ1-4 gives the full variable domain: DVKVTQSSRYLVKRTGEKVFLECVQDMDHENMFWYRQDPGLGLRLIYFSYDVKMKEKGDIPEGYSVSREKKERFSLILESASTNQTSMYLCASSFPRGLGNEKLFFGSGTQLSVL.

The J gene is TRBJ2-5, the V gene TRBV6-5; D is ambiguous. V lost 0 bases, J lost 5 bases, and 16 bases lay in between. The CDR3 spans 16 residues. The germline V gene has CDR1 MNHEY and CDR2 SVGAGI. CDR3 sequence (DNA): TGTGCCAGCAGTTACTCCCGGCAGCAGAGTCGGGAGACCCAGTACTTC. Its translation is CASSYSRQQSRETQYF.